This TCR beta chain was profiled in a study of metastatic and nonmetastatic thyroid tumors. Study at large: Repertoire data that came from the blood and tumor or nodule tissue of malignant and benign thyroid patients were compared.

All patients reached thyroid surgery having received no treatment beforehand. TCRdb used MiXCR to call clones anew from the PCR reads. The table includes about 15,000 clones, about 21% detected once. Trimming stripped 5 bases from V and 8 bases from J, with 18 bases between. CDR1 is SGHAT, CDR2 FQNNGV, per germline. The CDR3 runs 14 residues. Sequencing input: blood. The clonotype comes from a female donor with papillary thyroid cancer or a benign thyroid nodule (not recorded which). Some clones in this sample may be carry-over from other donors' samples. V and J are TRBV11-2 and TRBJ1-2; D might be TRBD1 (6 bases). CDR3 region: CASSQPGAARGYTF. CDR3 DNA sequence: TGTGCCAGCAGCCAACCAGGGGCCGCTCGGGGCTACACCTTC.